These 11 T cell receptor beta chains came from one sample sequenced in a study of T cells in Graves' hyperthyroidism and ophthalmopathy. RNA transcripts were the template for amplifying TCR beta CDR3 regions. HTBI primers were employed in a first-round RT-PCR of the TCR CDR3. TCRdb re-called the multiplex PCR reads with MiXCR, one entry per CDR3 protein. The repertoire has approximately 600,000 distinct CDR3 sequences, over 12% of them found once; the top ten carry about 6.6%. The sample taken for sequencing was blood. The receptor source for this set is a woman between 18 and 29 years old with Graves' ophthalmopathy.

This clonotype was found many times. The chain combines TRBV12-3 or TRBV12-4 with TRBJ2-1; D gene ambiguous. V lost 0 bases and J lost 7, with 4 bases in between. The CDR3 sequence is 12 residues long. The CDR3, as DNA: TGTGCCAGCAGTTTAGCCGTTAATGAGCAGTTCTTC. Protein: CASSLAVNEQFF.

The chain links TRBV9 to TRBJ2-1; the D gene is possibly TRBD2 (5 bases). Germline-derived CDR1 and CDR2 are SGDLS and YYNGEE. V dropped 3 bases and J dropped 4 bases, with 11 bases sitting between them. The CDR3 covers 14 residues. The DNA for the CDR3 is TGTGCCAGCAGCGCCGACTATAGGTACAATGAGCAGTTCTTC. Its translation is CASSADYRYNEQFF.

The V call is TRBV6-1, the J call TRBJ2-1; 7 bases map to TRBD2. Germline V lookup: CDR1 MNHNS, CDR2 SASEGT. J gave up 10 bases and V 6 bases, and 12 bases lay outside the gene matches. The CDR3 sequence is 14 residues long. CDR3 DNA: TGTGCCAGCAGACGGGACTACTCAACATTCGAGCAGTTCTTC. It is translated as CASRRDYSTFEQFF.

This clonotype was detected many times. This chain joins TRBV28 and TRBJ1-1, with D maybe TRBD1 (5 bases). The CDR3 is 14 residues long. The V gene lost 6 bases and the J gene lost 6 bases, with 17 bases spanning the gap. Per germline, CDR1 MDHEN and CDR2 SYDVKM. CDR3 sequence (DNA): TGTGCCAGCAGATCGCAGGGTGTGAGAGCTGAAGCTTTCTTT. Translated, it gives CASRSQGVRAEAFF.

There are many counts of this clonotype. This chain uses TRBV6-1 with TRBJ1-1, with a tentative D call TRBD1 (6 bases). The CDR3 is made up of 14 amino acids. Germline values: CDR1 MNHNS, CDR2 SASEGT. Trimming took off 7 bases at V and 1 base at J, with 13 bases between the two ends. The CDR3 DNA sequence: TGTGCCAGCACCCCAGGGACACCGAACACTGAAGCTTTCTTT. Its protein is CASTPGTPNTEAFF.

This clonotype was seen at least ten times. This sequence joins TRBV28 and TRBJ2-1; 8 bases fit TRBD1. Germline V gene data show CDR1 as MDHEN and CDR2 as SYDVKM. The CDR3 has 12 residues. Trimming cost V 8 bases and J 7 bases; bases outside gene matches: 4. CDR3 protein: CASDRGINEQFF. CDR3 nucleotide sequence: TGTGCCAGCGACAGGGGAATTAATGAGCAGTTCTTC.

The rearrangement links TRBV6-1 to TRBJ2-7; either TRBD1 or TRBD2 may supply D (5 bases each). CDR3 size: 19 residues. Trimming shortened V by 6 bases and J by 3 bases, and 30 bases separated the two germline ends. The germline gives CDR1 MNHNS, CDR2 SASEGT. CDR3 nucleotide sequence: TGTGCCAGCAGCCTAAGTATAGGGATGAACACCGGGGACGGCTACGAGCAGTACTTC. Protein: CASSLSIGMNTGDGYEQYF.

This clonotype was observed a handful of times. The DNA of the CDR3 is TGTGCCAGCAGTGAGAGGCCGACAGGGAACACCGGGGAGCTGTTTTTT. It specifies CASSERPTGNTGELFF. This chain joins TRBV2 and TRBJ2-2, with a possible D match to TRBD1 (6 bases). The CDR3 is 16 residues long. Trimming left V 3 bases short and J 1 base short, with 12 bases between. CDR1 is SNHLY, CDR2 FYNNEI, per germline.

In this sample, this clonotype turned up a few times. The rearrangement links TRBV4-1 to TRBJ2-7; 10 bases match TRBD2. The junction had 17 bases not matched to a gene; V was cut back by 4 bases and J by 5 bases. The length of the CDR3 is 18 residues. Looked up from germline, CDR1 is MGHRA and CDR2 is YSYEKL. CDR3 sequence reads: CASSPMGMLSGRVNEQYF. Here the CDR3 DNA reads TGCGCCAGCAGCCCAATGGGGATGCTAAGCGGGAGGGTGAACGAGCAGTACTTC.

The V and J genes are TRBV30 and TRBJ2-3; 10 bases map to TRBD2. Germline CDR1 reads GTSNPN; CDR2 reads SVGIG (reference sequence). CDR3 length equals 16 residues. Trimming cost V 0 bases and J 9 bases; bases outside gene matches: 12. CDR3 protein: CAWSVFVAAGGGTQYF. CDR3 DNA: TGTGCCTGGAGTGTATTTGTGGCAGCGGGAGGGGGAACGCAGTATTTT.

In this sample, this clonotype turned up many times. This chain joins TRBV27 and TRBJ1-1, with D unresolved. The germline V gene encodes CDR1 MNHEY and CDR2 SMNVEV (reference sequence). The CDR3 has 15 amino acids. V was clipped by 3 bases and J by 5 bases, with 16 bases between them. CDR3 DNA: TGTGCCAGCAGTTTGAATGGGCCCCGGAGTACTGAAGCTTTCTTT. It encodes CASSLNGPRSTEAFF.